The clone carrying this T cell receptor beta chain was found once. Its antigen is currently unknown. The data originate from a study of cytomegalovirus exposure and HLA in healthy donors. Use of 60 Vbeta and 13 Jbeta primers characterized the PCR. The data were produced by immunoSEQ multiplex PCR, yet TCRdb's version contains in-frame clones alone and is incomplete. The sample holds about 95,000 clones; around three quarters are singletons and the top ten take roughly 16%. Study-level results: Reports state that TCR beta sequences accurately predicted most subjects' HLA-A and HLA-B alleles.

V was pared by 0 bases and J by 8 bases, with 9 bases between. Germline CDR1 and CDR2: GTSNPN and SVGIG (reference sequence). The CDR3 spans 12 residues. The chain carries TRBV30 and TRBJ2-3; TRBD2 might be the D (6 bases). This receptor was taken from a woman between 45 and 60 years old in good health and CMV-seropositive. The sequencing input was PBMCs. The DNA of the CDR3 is TGTGCCTGGAGTGTGGCGGGAACTACGCAGTATTTT. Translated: CAWSVAGTTQYF.